Shown below are 30 T cell receptor beta chains from a single sample sequenced in a study of T-cell memory formation after mild COVID-19. TCRdb re-called the 5' RACE reads through MiXCR, storing one row per CDR3 protein. The sample comprises 170,000 or so distinct CDR3 sequences, 20% to 25% of which are singletons, and under 30% rests with the top ten. The sequenced material came from PBMCs or a T cell subset sorted from them (not recorded which). These receptors came from an adult woman who had mild COVID-19 (a few samples of this study predate the infection). Cell type and time point are not known.

This rearrangement joins TRBV29-1 to TRBJ2-7, with D tentatively TRBD1 (6 bases). The V gene lost 5 bases and the J gene lost 0 bases, with 8 bases spanning the gap. The germline CDR1 and CDR2 sequences are SQVTM and ANQGSEA. The CDR3 has 12 residues. CDR3 nucleotides: TGCAGCGTTACAGGGACCTCCTACGAGCAGTACTTC. Residues: CSVTGTSYEQYF.

This sequence joins TRBV2 and TRBJ2-5, with unresolved D. This CDR3 contains 14 residues. Trimming removed 3 bases from V and 2 bases from J, with 10 bases in between. The germline gives CDR1 SNHLY, CDR2 FYNNEI. DNA for the CDR3: TGTGCCAGCAGTGAGCGGCAGCTGCAAGAGACCCAGTACTTC. Protein sequence: CASSERQLQETQYF.

The chain carries TRBV7-2 and TRBJ2-7, with TRBD1 matching over 7 bases. The CDR3 length is 15 residues. Looked up from germline, CDR1 is SGHTA and CDR2 is FQGNSA. Losses at the gene ends were 0 bases for V and 5 bases for J; bases not matched to a gene: 7. In DNA form, the CDR3 reads TGTGCCAGCAGCTTAGCGGAACAGGGGTCCGACGAGCAGTACTTC. Translating it yields CASSLAEQGSDEQYF.

This clonotype appeared a few times. V gene TRBV5-5 combines with J gene TRBJ2-1; 9 bases map to TRBD2. This CDR3 has 16 amino acids. CDR1 SGHKS and CDR2 YYEKEE come from the germline V gene (reference sequence). The V segment lost 7 bases and the J segment 5 bases; nucleotides outside the gene matches: 13. This CDR3 is CASWPLGTSPNNEQFF. The CDR3 DNA reads TGTGCCAGCTGGCCCCTGGGGACTAGCCCTAACAATGAGCAGTTCTTC.

The sample holds a few counts of this clonotype. The chain employs TRBV7-9 and TRBJ1-5; D gene uncertain. V was shortened by 6 bases and J by 4 bases, with 4 bases between the two germline ends. The CDR3 spans 11 residues. Per germline, CDR1 SEHNR and CDR2 FQNEAQ (reference sequence). The CDR3 is CASSLNQPQHF. The CDR3 DNA reads TGTGCCAGCAGTTTAAATCAGCCCCAGCATTTT.

V gene TRBV7-9 combines with J gene TRBJ1-3, with 10 nucleotides matching TRBD1. The CDR3 has 16 amino acids. Trimming removed 2 bases from V and 4 bases from J; junction bases left unmatched: 5. Germline lookup yields CDR1 SEHNR and CDR2 FQNEAQ (reference sequence). The chain's CDR3 is CASSLLGQGPGNTIYF. Written as DNA, the CDR3 is TGTGCCAGCAGCTTATTGGGACAGGGGCCGGGAAACACCATATATTTT.

This clonotype was found a few times. V is TRBV5-1 and J is TRBJ2-1; D is unclear. The CDR3 is 17 amino acids. Germline CDR1 SGHRS, CDR2 YFSETQ. With 0 bases removed from V and 0 bases from J, the gap between germline ends came to 13 bases. The CDR3 protein is CASSLAGYMSSYNEQFF. CDR3 sequence (DNA): TGCGCCAGCAGCTTGGCCGGATATATGAGCTCCTACAATGAGCAGTTCTTC. The complete variable domain, with remaining parts taken from reference TRBV5-1 and TRBJ2-1, reads KAGVTQTPRYLIKTRGQQVTLSCSPISGHRSVSWYQQTPGQGLQFLFEYFSETQRNKGNFPGRFSGRQFSNSRSEMNVSTLELGDSALYLCASSLAGYMSSYNEQFFGPGTRLTVL.

This rearrangement joins TRBV4-1 to TRBJ1-1; tentatively, D is TRBD1 (5 bases). Germline V lookup: CDR1 MGHRA, CDR2 YSYEKL. The CDR3 covers 14 residues. The V and J ends lost 4 bases and 0 bases respectively, with 9 bases between them. The CDR3 DNA reads as TGCGCCAGCAGCCCGGGACCCTTGAACACTGAAGCTTTCTTT. It yields the protein CASSPGPLNTEAFF.

This clonotype has just a few counts. The chain is built from TRBV12-3 or TRBV12-4 and TRBJ2-1; D remains unclear. The CDR3 loop spans 13 amino acids. Trimming left V 3 bases short and J 7 bases short, with 10 bases between. CDR3 in amino acids: CASSFSVGNEQFF. In DNA, the CDR3 is TGTGCCAGCAGTTTCTCGGTGGGTAATGAGCAGTTCTTC.

The chain employs TRBV4-3 and TRBJ2-6; 8 bases fit TRBD1. V was pared by 0 bases and J by 7 bases, with 2 bases of the junction left unmatched. The germline V gene encodes CDR1 LGHNA and CDR2 YSLEER. The CDR3 spans 15 residues. The CDR3 spells CASSQDDRGANVLTF. The CDR3 region has the DNA TGCGCCAGCAGCCAAGACGACAGGGGAGCCAACGTCCTGACTTTC.

The genes are TRBV7-9 and TRBJ1-2, with 9 bases lining up with TRBD1. J lost 1 base, V lost 5 bases, and 5 bases had no gene match. The CDR3 totals 15 residues. Germline V gene lookup returns CDR1 SEHNR and CDR2 FQNEAQ (reference sequence). The CDR3 sequence is CASSRTGVLNYGYTF. The CDR3 region has the DNA TGTGCCAGCAGCCGGACAGGGGTTCTTAACTATGGCTACACCTTC.

This clonotype was observed a handful of times. The chain combines TRBV7-6 with TRBJ2-7; D may be TRBD1 or TRBD2 (5 bases each). Germline CDR1 is SGHVS and CDR2 is FNYEAQ. This CDR3 has 15 residues. Trimming removed 4 bases at V and 2 bases at J, with 15 bases between. Here the CDR3 reads CASSSYRDGTYEQYF. In nucleotides, the CDR3 is TGTGCCAGCAGCTCTTACCGGGACGGGACCTACGAGCAGTACTTC.

This clonotype was seen more than once but under ten times. The chain recombines TRBV6-2 or TRBV6-3 with TRBJ1-1; 7 bases map to TRBD1. CDR3 length: 12 residues. V gave up 5 bases and J gave up 8 bases; unmatched junction bases: 5. Germline assignment: CDR1 MNHEY and CDR2 SVGEGT. The CDR3 DNA sequence: TGTGCCAGCAGTGACAGGGTCGGGGAAGCTTTCTTT. It is translated as CASSDRVGEAFF.

This clonotype was observed a few times. This chain connects TRBV19 to TRBJ2-1; weak D call: TRBD2 (6 bases). The length of the CDR3 is 12 residues. Per the germline V gene, CDR1 is LNHDA and CDR2 is SQIVND (reference sequence). V shed 6 bases and J shed 8 bases, with 11 bases lying between them. As DNA, the CDR3 is TGTGCCAGTAGCAACTGGAGGGATGAGCAGTTCTTC. It specifies CASSNWRDEQFF.

Only a few counts were recorded for this clonotype. This chain's CDR3 is CASSSFLYEQYF. CDR3 DNA sequence: TGTGCCAGCAGCTCTTTCCTCTACGAGCAGTACTTC. The chain has TRBV6-2 or TRBV6-3 and TRBJ2-7; D gene unclear. Germline V gene data show CDR1 as MNHEY and CDR2 as SVGEGT. Trimming removed 6 bases at V and 3 bases at J, with 9 bases between. The CDR3 sequence is 12 residues long.

This clonotype came up a few times. The chain couples TRBV11-1 to TRBJ2-1, with D unclear. Trimming left V 4 bases short and J 7 bases short, with 20 bases between. Germline V lookup: CDR1 SGHAT, CDR2 FQDESV (reference sequence). This CDR3 spans 16 amino acids. The CDR3 DNA reads TGTGCCAGCAGCTCCCCCGAAGGCCAAACCTGGAATGAGCAGTTCTTC. Translated: CASSSPEGQTWNEQFF.

V is TRBV27 and J is TRBJ2-7; D not resolved. Germline V gives CDR1 MNHEY, CDR2 SMNVEV (reference sequence). The CDR3 length is 13 residues. The V end was cut by 2 bases, the J end by 5 bases, with 10 bases between. The CDR3 coding sequence is TGTGCCAGCAGTTTAAGGTCAATGAACGAGCAGTACTTC. As protein: CASSLRSMNEQYF.

This clonotype is medium-sized (0.01 to 0.1%) within its sample. This sequence joins TRBV2 and TRBJ2-2; no definite D call. V was pared by 4 bases and J by 7 bases, with 10 bases between. The CDR3 extends over 13 amino acids. From germline, CDR1 is SNHLY and CDR2 FYNNEI. The CDR3: CASSARVVGELFF. Written as DNA, the CDR3 is TGTGCCAGCAGTGCCCGGGTTGTCGGGGAGCTGTTTTTT.

This chain uses TRBV6-5 with TRBJ1-2, with TRBD1 matching over 9 bases. CDR1 and CDR2 from the germline V gene are MNHEY and SVGAGI. The CDR3 covers 14 residues. V dropped 0 bases and J dropped 7; count of bases not matched to a gene: 3. The CDR3 here is CASSYSGQGGGYTF. The CDR3 coding sequence is TGTGCCAGCAGTTACTCGGGACAGGGTGGTGGCTACACCTTC.

This clonotype has more than one count but fewer than ten. V usage is TRBV7-9 and J usage is TRBJ2-7; D perhaps matches TRBD2 (6 bases). Germline lookup yields CDR1 SEHNR and CDR2 FQNEAQ (reference sequence). V was pared by 3 bases and J by 6 bases, with 12 bases between. The length of the CDR3 is 13 residues. The DNA of the CDR3 is TGTGCCAGCAGCTTCGGCGGGATGGGCGAGCAGTACTTC. Amino acid sequence: CASSFGGMGEQYF.

The sample holds one count of this clonotype. The chain recombines TRBV4-1 with TRBJ2-7, with D perhaps TRBD1 (5 bases). The CDR3 loop spans 15 amino acids. Germline V lookup: CDR1 MGHRA, CDR2 YSYEKL. The V and J ends lost 0 bases and 0 bases respectively, with 9 bases between them. The CDR3 sequence is CASSQEGPSSYEQYF. CDR3 DNA: TGCGCCAGCAGCCAAGAGGGGCCATCCTCCTACGAGCAGTACTTC.

V gene TRBV20-1 combines with J gene TRBJ2-7, with D maybe TRBD1 (7 bases). The ends were cut back, 6 bases at V and 0 bases at J, with 15 bases in the middle. This CDR3 is built from 14 residues. Per the germline V gene, CDR1 is DFQATT and CDR2 is SNEGSKA (reference sequence). The CDR3 DNA reads as TGCAGTGCCCTGGGCGGGACAGCCTCCTACGAGCAGTACTTC. Protein sequence: CSALGGTASYEQYF.

The V and J genes are TRBV6-2 or TRBV6-3 and TRBJ1-4; TRBD1 aligns across 8 bases. From germline, CDR1 is MNHEY and CDR2 SVGEGT. The CDR3 has 11 residues. J lost 12 bases, V lost 7 bases, and 4 bases had no gene match. This CDR3 is CASKHRGELFF. DNA of the CDR3: TGTGCCAGCAAACACAGGGGGGAACTGTTTTTT.

V is TRBV6-1 and J is TRBJ2-1, with 9 bases lining up with TRBD1. This CDR3 spans 17 amino acids. V shed 5 bases and J 8 bases; nucleotides not matched to a gene: 16. The germline V gene encodes CDR1 MNHNS and CDR2 SASEGT. For the CDR3, the DNA is TGTGCCAGCAGTAAGCTAATCGGGACAGGGTGGCACGATGAGCAGTTCTTC. Its translation is CASSKLIGTGWHDEQFF.

CDR3 in amino acids: CASSQDLSAISEAFF. CDR3 sequence (DNA): TGTGCCAGCAGCCAAGATCTCTCGGCGATTAGTGAAGCTTTCTTT. V and J are TRBV14 and TRBJ1-1, with D unresolved. Per the germline V gene, CDR1 is SGHDN and CDR2 is FVKESK. Trimming took 0 bases from V and 7 from J, leaving 15 bases between them. CDR3 size: 15 residues. The full variable domain, with the rest looked up from reference TRBV14 and TRBJ1-1, is EAGVTQFPSHSVIEKGQTVTLRCDPISGHDNLYWYRRVMGKEIKFLLHFVKESKQDESGMPNNRFLAERTGGTYSTLKVQPAELEDSGVYFCASSQDLSAISEAFFGQGTRLTVV.

A few counts support this clonotype. The rearrangement links TRBV27 to TRBJ2-7, with TRBD2 identical over 10 bases. The CDR3 totals 16 residues. Losses at the gene ends were 4 bases for V and 3 bases for J; bases not matched to a gene: 9. Germline V CDR1 and CDR2: MNHEY, SMNVEV (reference sequence). The CDR3 region is CASSSLSSGGYYEQYF. The CDR3 DNA reads as TGTGCCAGCAGTTCACTCAGTAGCGGGGGGTACTACGAGCAGTACTTC.

This clonotype has only a few counts. The chain employs TRBV27 and TRBJ2-7; the match to TRBD2 covers 10 bases. V was clipped by 2 bases and J by 4 bases; unmatched bases: 8. The CDR3 has 16 amino acids. Germline lookup yields CDR1 MNHEY and CDR2 SMNVEV (reference sequence). The CDR3 DNA sequence: TGTGCCAGCAGTTTAGCTTCCGGGACTAGCGTGTACGAGCAGTACTTC. Translating it yields CASSLASGTSVYEQYF.

The chain joins TRBV12-3 or TRBV12-4 to TRBJ2-2; D unresolved. The CDR3 is 11 residues long. V was pared by 8 bases and J by 5 bases, with 6 bases between. CDR3 DNA sequence: TGTGCCAGCGCTCAGACCGGGGAGCTGTTTTTT. Its protein is CASAQTGELFF.

The CDR3 nucleotides are TGTGCCAGCAGTGATGTGGGATTGGTCTCGGGACTAGCGGGCACAGATACGCAGTATTTT. It is translated as CASSDVGLVSGLAGTDTQYF. The chain has TRBV6-1 and TRBJ2-3, with TRBD2 matching over 11 bases. Germline V gene sequence: CDR1 MNHNS, CDR2 SASEGT. CDR3 size: 20 residues. V shed 3 bases, J shed 1 base, and the junction held 15 bases outside the gene matches.

The rearrangement joins TRBV4-2 to TRBJ2-1; D not resolved. The CDR3 contains 16 residues. Germline lookup yields CDR1 LGHNA and CDR2 YNFKEQ. With 0 bases removed from V and 0 bases from J, the gap between germline ends came to 9 bases. This chain's CDR3 is CASSQDMSGSYNEQFF. The CDR3 bases are TGTGCCAGCAGCCAAGATATGTCGGGCTCCTACAATGAGCAGTTCTTC.